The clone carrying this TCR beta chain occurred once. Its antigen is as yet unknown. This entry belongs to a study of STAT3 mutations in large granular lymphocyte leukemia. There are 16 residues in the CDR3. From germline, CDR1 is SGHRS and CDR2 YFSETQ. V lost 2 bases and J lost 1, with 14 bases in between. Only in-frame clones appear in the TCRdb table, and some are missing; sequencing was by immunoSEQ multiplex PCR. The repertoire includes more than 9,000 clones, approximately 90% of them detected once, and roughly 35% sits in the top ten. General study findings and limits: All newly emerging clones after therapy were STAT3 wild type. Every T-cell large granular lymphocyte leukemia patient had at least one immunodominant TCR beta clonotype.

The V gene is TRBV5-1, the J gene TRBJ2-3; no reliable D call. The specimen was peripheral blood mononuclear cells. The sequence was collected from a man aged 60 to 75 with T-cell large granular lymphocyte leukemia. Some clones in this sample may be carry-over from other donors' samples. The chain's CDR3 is CASSLMGMSGTDTQYF. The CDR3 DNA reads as TGCGCCAGCAGCTTAATGGGGATGTCGGGCACAGATACGCAGTATTTT. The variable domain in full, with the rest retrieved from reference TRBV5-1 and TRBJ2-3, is KAGVTQTPRYLIKTRGQQVTLSCSPISGHRSVSWYQQTPGQGLQFLFEYFSETQRNKGNFPGRFSGRQFSNSRSEMNVSTLELGDSALYLCASSLMGMSGTDTQYFGPGTRLTVL.